The 10 T cell receptor beta chains presented below share a single source sample, sequenced in a study of metastatic and nonmetastatic thyroid tumors. No patient received treatment before thyroid surgery. From the PCR reads, TCRdb re-called clones with MiXCR. The sample has about 19,000 clones; less than 30% are singletons. The sample was blood. Every receptor here comes from a male donor with papillary thyroid cancer or a benign thyroid nodule (not recorded which). Some clones in this sample may be carry-over from other donors' samples.

A few counts support this clone. J is TRBJ2-5 and V is TRBV6-1; perhaps TRBD2 as D (5 bases). The CDR3 totals 14 residues. V shed 6 bases and J shed 2 bases, with 13 bases lying between them. Germline values: CDR1 MNHNS, CDR2 SASEGT. CDR3 nucleotides: TGTGCCAGCAGCCCTTACAGCGGACAAGAGACCCAGTACTTC. Residues: CASSPYSGQETQYF.

This clone is judged medium-sized (0.01 to 0.1%). V is TRBV4-2 and J is TRBJ1-2; 7 bases match TRBD1. V lost 0 bases, J lost 5 bases, and 3 bases stayed unmatched. The CDR3 covers 14 residues. Germline V gene data show CDR1 as LGHNA and CDR2 as YNFKEQ. CDR3 sequence: CASSQDTGVYGYTF. CDR3 nucleotides: TGTGCCAGCAGCCAAGATACAGGGGTGTATGGCTACACCTTC.

This clone was observed a few times. This chain joins TRBV28 and TRBJ1-5; D remains ambiguous. CDR3 length: 18 residues. Trimming left V 5 bases short and J 1 base short, with 21 bases between. Germline CDR1 and CDR2: MDHEN and SYDVKM. The CDR3 sequence: CASSIWRFMEVSNQPQHF. The CDR3 nucleotides read TGTGCCAGCAGTATCTGGCGCTTCATGGAAGTGAGCAATCAGCCCCAGCATTTT.

The chain is built from TRBV28 and TRBJ2-1; TRBD1 might be the D (7 bases). The V gene's germline CDR1 is MDHEN and CDR2 SYDVKM. This CDR3 contains 15 residues. Between the trimmed V and J ends, which lost 6 bases and 1 base, there was a span of 13 bases. The CDR3 sequence is CASRQTGRSYNEQFF. For the CDR3, the DNA is TGTGCCAGCAGGCAGACAGGGAGGTCCTACAATGAGCAGTTCTTC.

The rearrangement joins TRBV6-1 to TRBJ2-7; 9 bases are a match to TRBD1. CDR1 is MNHNS, CDR2 SASEGT, per germline. V lost 3 bases and J lost 2; bases outside the gene matches: 5. The CDR3 has 15 residues. CDR3 bases: TGTGCCAGCAGTGAGCCGGGACAGGGAACCTACGAGCAGTACTTC. As protein: CASSEPGQGTYEQYF.

This clone is medium-sized in the sample. The V and J genes are TRBV6-4 and TRBJ2-3; D might be TRBD1 (6 bases). CDR3 size: 16 residues. Germline V lookup: CDR1 MRHNA, CDR2 SNTAGT. V was trimmed by 3 bases and J by 0 bases, leaving 13 bases between them. CDR3 loop: CASSETGTTSTDTQYF. Written as DNA, the CDR3 is TGTGCCAGCAGTGAGACCGGGACAACTAGCACAGATACGCAGTATTTT.

This clone was seen only a few times. The chain links TRBV6-1 to TRBJ1-1; TRBD1 agrees at 9 bases. V was pared by 7 bases and J by 1 base, with 4 bases of the junction left unmatched. CDR3 size: 14 residues. The germline gives CDR1 MNHNS, CDR2 SASEGT. DNA for the CDR3: TGTGCCAGCATAGTGGGACAGGGGAACACTGAAGCTTTCTTT. As protein: CASIVGQGNTEAFF.

The chain combines TRBV11-2 with TRBJ2-1; D is unclear. Deletions cut 8 bases from V and 4 bases from J, with 12 bases between. This CDR3 comprises 13 residues. Germline V lookup: CDR1 SGHAT, CDR2 FQNNGV. This chain's CDR3 is CASGSELYNEQFF. CDR3 in DNA: TGTGCCAGCGGCTCAGAGTTATACAATGAGCAGTTCTTC.

This clone was observed a few times. The CDR3 protein is CASSGGDTGELFF. DNA of the CDR3: TGTGCCAGCAGTGGTGGTGACACCGGGGAGCTGTTTTTT. The chain couples TRBV6-4 to TRBJ2-2; no firm D call. Trimming left V 4 bases short and J 3 bases short, with 6 bases between. Germline V lookup: CDR1 MRHNA, CDR2 SNTAGT. The CDR3 loop spans 13 amino acids.

The chain employs TRBV28 and TRBJ1-1; D remains unclear. The CDR3 runs 14 residues. The germline V gene encodes CDR1 MDHEN and CDR2 SYDVKM. V lost 6 bases, J lost 1 base, and 12 bases lay in between. CDR3 amino acids: CASSMGKSNTEAFF. The CDR3 coding sequence is TGTGCCAGCAGCATGGGGAAGTCGAACACTGAAGCTTTCTTT.